This TCR beta chain derives from a study of blood T cell repertoires in COVID-19. Study background: Acute and convalescent COVID-19 samples came from the United States, Italy and Spain. Sources were T cells, B-cell-depleted T cells, or PBMCs; the material itself was cDNA or gDNA.

V lost 6 bases, J lost 4 bases, and 12 bases stayed unmatched. Per the germline V gene, CDR1 is LNHDA and CDR2 is SQIVND (reference sequence). The CDR3 spans 16 residues. Libraries were prepared by immunoSEQ multiplex PCR; TCRdb keeps only in-frame clonotypes and omits some of them. The top ten clones hold around 2% of a sample with about 60,000 clones, about 91% of them seen once. This TCR came from a man aged 60 to 69 with acute or convalescent COVID-19. Sequenced material: peripheral blood. The chain is built from TRBV19 and TRBJ1-2; TRBD1 aligns across 9 bases. CDR3 in amino acids: CASRGPTTGGFYGYTF. CDR3 bases: TGTGCCAGTAGAGGCCCCACGACAGGGGGGTTCTATGGCTACACCTTC.